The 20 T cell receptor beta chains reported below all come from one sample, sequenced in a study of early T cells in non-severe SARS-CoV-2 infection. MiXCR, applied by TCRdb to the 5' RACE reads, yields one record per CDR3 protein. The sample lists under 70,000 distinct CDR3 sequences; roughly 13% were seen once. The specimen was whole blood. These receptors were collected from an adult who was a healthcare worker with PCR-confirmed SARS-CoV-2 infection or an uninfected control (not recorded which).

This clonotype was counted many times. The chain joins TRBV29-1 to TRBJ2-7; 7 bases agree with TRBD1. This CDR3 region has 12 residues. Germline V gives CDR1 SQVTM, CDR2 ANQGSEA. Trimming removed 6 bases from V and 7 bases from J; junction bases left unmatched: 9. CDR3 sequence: CSVNRDSREQYF. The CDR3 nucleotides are TGCAGCGTAAACCGGGACAGCAGGGAGCAGTACTTC.

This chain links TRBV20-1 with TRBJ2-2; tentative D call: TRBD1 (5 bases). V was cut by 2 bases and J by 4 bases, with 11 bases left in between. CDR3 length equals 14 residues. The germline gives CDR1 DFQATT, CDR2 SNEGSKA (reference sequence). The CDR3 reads CSARPQGPTGELFF. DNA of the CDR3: TGCAGTGCTAGACCCCAGGGTCCCACCGGGGAGCTGTTTTTT.

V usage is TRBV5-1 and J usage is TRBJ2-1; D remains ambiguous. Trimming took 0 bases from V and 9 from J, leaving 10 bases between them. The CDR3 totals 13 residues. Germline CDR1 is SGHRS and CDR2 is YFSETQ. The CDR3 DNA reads TGCGCCAGCAGCTTGGGGTGGGCAGGTGAGCAGTTCTTC. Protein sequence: CASSLGWAGEQFF.

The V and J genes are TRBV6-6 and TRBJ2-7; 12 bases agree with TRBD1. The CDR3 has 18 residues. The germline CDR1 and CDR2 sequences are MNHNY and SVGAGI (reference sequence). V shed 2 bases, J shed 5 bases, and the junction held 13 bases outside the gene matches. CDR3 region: CASSYAEAGTGGADEQYF. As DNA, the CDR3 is TGTGCCAGCAGTTACGCCGAAGCCGGGACAGGGGGCGCGGACGAGCAGTACTTC.

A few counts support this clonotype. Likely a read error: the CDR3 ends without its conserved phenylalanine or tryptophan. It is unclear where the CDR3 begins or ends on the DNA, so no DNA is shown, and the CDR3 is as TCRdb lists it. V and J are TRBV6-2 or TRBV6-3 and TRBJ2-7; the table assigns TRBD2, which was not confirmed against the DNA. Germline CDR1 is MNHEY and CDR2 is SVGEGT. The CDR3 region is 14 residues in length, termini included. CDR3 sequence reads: CASSYSPRSSTGGI.

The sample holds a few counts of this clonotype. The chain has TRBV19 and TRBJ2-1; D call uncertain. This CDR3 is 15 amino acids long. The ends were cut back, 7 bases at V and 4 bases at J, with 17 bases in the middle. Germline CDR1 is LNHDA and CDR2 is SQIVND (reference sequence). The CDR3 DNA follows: TGTGCCAGTACCCCCCTTTTCGGCAGTTACAATGAGCAGTTCTTC. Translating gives CASTPLFGSYNEQFF. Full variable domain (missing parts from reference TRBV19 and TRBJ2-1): DGGITQSPKYLFRKEGQNVTLSCEQNLNHDAMYWYRQDPGQGLRLIYYSQIVNDFQKGDIAEGYSVSREKKESFPLTVTSAQKNPTAFYLCASTPLFGSYNEQFFGPGTRLTVL.

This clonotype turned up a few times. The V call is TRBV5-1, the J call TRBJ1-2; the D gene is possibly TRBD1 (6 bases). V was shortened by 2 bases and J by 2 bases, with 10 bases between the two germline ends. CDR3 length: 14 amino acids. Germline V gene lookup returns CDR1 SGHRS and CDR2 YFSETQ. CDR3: CASSLVGGNYGYTF. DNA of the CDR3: TGCGCCAGCAGCTTAGTGGGGGGCAACTATGGCTACACCTTC.

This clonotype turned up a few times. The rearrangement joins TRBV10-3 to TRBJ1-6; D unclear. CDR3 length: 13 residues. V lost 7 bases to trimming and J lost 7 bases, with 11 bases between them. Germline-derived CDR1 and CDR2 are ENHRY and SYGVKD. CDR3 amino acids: CAIKPDWNSPLHF. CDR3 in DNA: TGTGCCATCAAGCCGGATTGGAATTCACCCCTCCACTTT.

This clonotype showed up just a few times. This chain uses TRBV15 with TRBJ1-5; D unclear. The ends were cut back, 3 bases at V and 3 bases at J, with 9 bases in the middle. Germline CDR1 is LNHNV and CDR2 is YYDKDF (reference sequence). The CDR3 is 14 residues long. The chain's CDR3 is CATSSPGPNQPQHF. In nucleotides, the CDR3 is TGTGCCACCAGCAGTCCTGGGCCCAATCAGCCCCAGCATTTT.

The CDR3 protein is CASRVLYEAFF. The CDR3 coding sequence is TGTGCCAGCAGGGTTTTGTATGAAGCTTTCTTT. The chain combines TRBV6-1 with TRBJ1-1; no definite D call. The V end lost 6 bases, the J end lost 7 bases, and 9 bases lay between the germline ends. Germline V gives CDR1 MNHNS, CDR2 SASEGT. The CDR3 has 11 amino acids.

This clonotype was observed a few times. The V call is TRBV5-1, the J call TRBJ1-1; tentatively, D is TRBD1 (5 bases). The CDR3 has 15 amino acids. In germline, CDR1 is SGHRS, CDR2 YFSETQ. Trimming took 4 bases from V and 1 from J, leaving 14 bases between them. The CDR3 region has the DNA TGCGCCAGCAGCCCCTCCGTAGGGGCGAACACTGAAGCTTTCTTT. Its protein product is CASSPSVGANTEAFF.

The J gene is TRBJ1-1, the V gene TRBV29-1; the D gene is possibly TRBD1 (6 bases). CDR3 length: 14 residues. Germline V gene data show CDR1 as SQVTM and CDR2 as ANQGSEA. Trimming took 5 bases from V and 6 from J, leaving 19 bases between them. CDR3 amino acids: CSVPLQGRGSEAFF. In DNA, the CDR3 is TGCAGCGTTCCGCTCCAGGGGCGGGGCTCTGAAGCTTTCTTT.

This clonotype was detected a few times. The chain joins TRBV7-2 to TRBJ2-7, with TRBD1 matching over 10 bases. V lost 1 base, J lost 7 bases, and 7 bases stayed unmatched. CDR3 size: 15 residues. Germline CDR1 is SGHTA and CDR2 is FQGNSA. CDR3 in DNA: TGTGCCAGCAGCTTAGTAGACAGGGGGCGGAGGGAGCAGTACTTC. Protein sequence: CASSLVDRGRREQYF.

The CDR3 is CASGPAGDPYEQYF. The CDR3 nucleotides are TGCGCCAGCGGTCCTGCAGGGGATCCGTACGAGCAGTACTTC. The rearrangement links TRBV5-1 to TRBJ2-7; TRBD1 might be the D (6 bases). The CDR3 totals 14 residues. Trimming left V 7 bases short and J 4 bases short, with 18 bases between. Per germline, CDR1 SGHRS and CDR2 YFSETQ.

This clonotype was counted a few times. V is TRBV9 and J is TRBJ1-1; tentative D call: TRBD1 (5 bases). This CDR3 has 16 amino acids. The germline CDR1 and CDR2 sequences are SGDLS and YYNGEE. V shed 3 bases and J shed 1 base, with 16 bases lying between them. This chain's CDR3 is CASSAPGTQGNTEAFF. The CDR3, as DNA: TGTGCCAGCAGCGCTCCGGGAACCCAGGGGAACACTGAAGCTTTCTTT.

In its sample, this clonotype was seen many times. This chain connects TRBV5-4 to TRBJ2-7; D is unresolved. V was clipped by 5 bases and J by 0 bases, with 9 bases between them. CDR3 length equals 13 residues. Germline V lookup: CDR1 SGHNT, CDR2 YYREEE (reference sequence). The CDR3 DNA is TGTGCCAGCAGTTTCAGGCCCTCCTACGAGCAGTACTTC. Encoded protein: CASSFRPSYEQYF.

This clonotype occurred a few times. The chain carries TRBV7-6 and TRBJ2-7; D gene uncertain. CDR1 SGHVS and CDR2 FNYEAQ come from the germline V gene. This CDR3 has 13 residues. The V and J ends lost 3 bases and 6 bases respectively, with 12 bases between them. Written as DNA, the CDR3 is TGTGCCAGCAGCTTCACCTTGTGGGGCGAGCAGTACTTC. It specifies CASSFTLWGEQYF.

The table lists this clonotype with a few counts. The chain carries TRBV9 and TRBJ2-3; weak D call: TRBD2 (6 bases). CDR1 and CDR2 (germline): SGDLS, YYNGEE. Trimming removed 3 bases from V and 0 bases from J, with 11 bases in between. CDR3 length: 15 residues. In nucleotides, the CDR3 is TGTGCCAGCAGCGAGGAGGGTGCGAGCACAGATACGCAGTATTTT. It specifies CASSEEGASTDTQYF.

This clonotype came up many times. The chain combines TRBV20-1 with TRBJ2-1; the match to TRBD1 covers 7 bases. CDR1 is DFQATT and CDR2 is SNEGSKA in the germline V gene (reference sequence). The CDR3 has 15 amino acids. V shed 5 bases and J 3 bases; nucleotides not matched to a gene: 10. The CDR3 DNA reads TGCAGTGCTCCCTTGCCCGACAGGGACTACAATGAGCAGTTCTTC. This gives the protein CSAPLPDRDYNEQFF.

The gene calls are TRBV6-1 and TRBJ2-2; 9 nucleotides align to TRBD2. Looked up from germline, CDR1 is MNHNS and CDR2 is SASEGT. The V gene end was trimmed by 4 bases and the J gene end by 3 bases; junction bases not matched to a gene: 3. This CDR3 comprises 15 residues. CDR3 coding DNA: TGTGCCAGCAGTGTAGCGGGGGCCTACACCGGGGAGCTGTTTTTT. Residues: CASSVAGAYTGELFF.